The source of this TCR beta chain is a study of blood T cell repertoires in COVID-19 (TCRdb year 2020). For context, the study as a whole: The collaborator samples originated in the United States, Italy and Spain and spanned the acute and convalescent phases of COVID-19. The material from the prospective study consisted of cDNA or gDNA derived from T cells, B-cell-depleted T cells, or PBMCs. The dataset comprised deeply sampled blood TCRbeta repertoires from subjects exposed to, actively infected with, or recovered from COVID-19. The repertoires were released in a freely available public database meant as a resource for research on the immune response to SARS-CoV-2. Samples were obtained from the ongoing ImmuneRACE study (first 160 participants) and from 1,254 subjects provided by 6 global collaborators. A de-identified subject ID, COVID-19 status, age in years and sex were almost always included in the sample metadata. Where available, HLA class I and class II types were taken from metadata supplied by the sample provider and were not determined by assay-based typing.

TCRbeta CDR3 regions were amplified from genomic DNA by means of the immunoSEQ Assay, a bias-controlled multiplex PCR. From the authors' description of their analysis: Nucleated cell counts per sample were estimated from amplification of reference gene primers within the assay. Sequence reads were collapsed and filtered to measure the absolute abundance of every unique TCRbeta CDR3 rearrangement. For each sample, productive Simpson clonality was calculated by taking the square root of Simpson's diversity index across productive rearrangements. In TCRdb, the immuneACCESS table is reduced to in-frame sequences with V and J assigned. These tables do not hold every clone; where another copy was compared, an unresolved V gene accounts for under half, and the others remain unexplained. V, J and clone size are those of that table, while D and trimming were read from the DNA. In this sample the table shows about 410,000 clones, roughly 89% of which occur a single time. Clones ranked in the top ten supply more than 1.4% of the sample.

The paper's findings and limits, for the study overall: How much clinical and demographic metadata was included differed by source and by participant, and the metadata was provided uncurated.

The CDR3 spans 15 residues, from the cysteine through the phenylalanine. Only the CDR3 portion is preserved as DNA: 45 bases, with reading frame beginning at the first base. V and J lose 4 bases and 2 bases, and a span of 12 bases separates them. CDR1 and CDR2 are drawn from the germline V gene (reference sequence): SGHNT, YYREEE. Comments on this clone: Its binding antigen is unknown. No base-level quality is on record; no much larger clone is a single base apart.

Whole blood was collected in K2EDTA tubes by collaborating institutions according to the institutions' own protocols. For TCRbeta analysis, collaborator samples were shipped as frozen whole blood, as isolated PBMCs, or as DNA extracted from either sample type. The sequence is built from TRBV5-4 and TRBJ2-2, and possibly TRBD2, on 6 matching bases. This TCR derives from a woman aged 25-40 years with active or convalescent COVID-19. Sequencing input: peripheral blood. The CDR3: CASSPDYLNTGELFF. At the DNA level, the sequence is TGTGCCAGCAGCCCGGACTACCTAAACACCGGGGAGCTGTTTTTT.